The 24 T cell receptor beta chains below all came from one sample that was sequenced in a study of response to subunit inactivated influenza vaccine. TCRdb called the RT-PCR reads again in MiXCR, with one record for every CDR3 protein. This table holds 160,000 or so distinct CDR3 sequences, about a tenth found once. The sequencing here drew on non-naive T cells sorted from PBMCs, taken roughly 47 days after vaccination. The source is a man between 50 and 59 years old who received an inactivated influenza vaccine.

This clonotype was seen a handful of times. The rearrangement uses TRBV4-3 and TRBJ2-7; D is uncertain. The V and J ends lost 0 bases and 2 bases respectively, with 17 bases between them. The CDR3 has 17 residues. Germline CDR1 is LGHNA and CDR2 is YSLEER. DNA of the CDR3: TGCGCCAGCAGCCAAGATCTTCAGAGTGTTGTCCCCTACGAGCAGTACTTC. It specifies CASSQDLQSVVPYEQYF.

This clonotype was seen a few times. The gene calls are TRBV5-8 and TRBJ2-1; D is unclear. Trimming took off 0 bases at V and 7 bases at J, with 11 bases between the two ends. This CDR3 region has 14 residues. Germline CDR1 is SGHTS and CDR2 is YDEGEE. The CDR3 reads CASSLEIRVNEQFF. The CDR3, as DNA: TGTGCCAGCAGCTTGGAGATTCGGGTTAATGAGCAGTTCTTC.

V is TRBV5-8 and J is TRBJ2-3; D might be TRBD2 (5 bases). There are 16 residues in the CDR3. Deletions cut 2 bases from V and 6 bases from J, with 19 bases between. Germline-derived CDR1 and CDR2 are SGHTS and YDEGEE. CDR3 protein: CASSFRVRGIADTQYF. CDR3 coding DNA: TGTGCCAGCAGCTTTCGGGTTAGAGGGATAGCGGATACGCAGTATTTT.

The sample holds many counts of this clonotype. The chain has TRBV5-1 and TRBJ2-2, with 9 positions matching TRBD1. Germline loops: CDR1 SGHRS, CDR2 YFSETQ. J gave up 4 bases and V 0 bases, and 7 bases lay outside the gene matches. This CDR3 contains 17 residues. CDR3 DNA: TGCGCCAGCAGCTTGGCCTACGGGACAGGGCCCACCGGGGAGCTGTTTTTT. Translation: CASSLAYGTGPTGELFF.

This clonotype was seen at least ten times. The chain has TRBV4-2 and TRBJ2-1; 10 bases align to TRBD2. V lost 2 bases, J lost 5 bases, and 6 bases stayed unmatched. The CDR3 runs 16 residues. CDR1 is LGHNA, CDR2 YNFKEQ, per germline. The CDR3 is CASSQSGLAANNEQFF. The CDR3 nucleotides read TGTGCCAGCAGCCAATCTGGACTAGCGGCTAACAATGAGCAGTTCTTC.

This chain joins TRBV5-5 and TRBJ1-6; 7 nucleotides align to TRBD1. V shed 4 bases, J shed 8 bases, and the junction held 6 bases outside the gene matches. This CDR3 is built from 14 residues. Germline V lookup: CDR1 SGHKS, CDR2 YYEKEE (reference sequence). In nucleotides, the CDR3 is TGTGCCAGCAGCCCGGGACAGTTCGATTCACCCCTCCACTTT. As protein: CASSPGQFDSPLHF. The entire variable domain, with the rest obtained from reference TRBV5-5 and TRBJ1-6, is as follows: DAGVTQSPTHLIKTRGQQVTLRCSPISGHKSVSWYQQVLGQGPQFIFQYYEKEERGRGNFPDRFSARQFPNYSSELNVNALLLGDSALYLCASSPGQFDSPLHFGNGTRLTVT.

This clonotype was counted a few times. CDR3 amino acids: CSAAPDYNQPQHF. The CDR3 nucleotides read TGCAGTGCGGCCCCGGACTACAATCAGCCCCAGCATTTT. The V gene is TRBV20-1, the J gene TRBJ1-5; D uncertain. This CDR3 is 13 amino acids long. Trimming removed 6 bases at V and 3 bases at J, with 12 bases between. The germline gives CDR1 DFQATT, CDR2 SNEGSKA (reference sequence).

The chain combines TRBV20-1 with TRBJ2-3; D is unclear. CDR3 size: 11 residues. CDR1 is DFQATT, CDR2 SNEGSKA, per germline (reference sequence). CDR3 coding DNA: TGCAGGAGCACAACCACAGATACGCAGTATTTT. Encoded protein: CRSTTTDTQYF.

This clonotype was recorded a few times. CDR3 in amino acids: CSARARDRGAYNEQFF. The DNA for the CDR3 is TGCAGTGCTAGAGCCCGGGACAGGGGGGCCTACAATGAGCAGTTCTTC. The V call is TRBV20-1, the J call TRBJ2-1; 11 positions match TRBD1. Germline V gene sequence: CDR1 DFQATT, CDR2 SNEGSKA (reference sequence). V shed 1 base, J shed 2 bases, and the junction held 4 bases outside the gene matches. The length of the CDR3 is 16 residues.

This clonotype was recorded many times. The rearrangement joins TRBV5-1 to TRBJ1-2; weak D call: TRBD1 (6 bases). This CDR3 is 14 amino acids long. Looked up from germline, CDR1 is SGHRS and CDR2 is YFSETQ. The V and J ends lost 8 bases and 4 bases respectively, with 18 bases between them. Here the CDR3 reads CASSMGGEGYGYTF. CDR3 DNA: TGCGCCAGTTCGATGGGGGGCGAAGGCTATGGCTACACCTTC.

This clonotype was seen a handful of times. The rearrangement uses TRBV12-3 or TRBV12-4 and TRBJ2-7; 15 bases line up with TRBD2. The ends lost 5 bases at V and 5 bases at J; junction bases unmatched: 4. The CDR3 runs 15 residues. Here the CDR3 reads CASSLRTSGGDEQYF. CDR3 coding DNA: TGTGCCAGCAGTCTAAGGACTAGCGGGGGGGACGAGCAGTACTTC.

Here the CDR3 DNA reads TGCGCCAGCAGCCGTTCCCCGGTCTCGGGTGAAAAACTGTTTTTT. Protein sequence: CASSRSPVSGEKLFF. V and J are TRBV4-3 and TRBJ1-4; D is uncertain. The CDR3 covers 15 residues. V dropped 4 bases and J dropped 7 bases, with 16 bases sitting between them. The germline V gene has CDR1 LGHNA and CDR2 YSLEER.

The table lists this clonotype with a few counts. The CDR3 here is CASRFLMGANTEAFF. The CDR3 DNA sequence: TGCGCCAGCAGGTTTTTAATGGGGGCGAACACTGAAGCTTTCTTT. The V gene is TRBV10-2, the J gene TRBJ1-1; weak D call: TRBD1 (6 bases). The germline V gene has CDR1 WSHSY and CDR2 SAAADI. V was trimmed by 6 bases and J by 1 base, leaving 15 bases between them. The CDR3 runs 15 residues.

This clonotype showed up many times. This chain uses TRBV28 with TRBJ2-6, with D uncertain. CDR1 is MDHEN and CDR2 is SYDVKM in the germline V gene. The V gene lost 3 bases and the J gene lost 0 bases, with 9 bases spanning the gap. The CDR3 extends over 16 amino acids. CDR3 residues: CASSFKAASGANVLTF. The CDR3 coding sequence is TGTGCCAGCAGTTTCAAGGCCGCCTCTGGGGCCAACGTCCTGACTTTC. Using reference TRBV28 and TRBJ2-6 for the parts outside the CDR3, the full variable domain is DVKVTQSSRYLVKRTGEKVFLECVQDMDHENMFWYRQDPGLGLRLIYFSYDVKMKEKGDIPEGYSVSREKKERFSLILESASTNQTSMYLCASSFKAASGANVLTFGAGSRLTVL.

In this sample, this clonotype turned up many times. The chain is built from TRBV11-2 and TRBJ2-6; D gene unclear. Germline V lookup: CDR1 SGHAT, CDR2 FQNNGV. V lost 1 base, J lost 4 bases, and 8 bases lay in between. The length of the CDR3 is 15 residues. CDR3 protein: CASSLGRSGANVLTF. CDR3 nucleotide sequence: TGTGCCAGCAGCTTAGGACGGTCCGGGGCCAACGTCCTGACTTTC. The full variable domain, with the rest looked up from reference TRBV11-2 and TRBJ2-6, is EAGVAQSPRYKIIEKRQSVAFWCNPISGHATLYWYQQILGQGPKLLIQFQNNGVVDDSQLPKDRFSAERLKGVDSTLKIQPAKLEDSAVYLCASSLGRSGANVLTFGAGSRLTVL.

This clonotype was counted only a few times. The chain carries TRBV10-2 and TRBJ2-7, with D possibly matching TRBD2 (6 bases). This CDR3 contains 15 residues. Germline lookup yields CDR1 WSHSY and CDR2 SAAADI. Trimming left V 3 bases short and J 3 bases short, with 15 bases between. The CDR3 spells CASSEPASVSYEQYF. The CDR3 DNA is TGCGCCAGCAGTGAACCCGCTAGCGTAAGCTACGAGCAGTACTTC.

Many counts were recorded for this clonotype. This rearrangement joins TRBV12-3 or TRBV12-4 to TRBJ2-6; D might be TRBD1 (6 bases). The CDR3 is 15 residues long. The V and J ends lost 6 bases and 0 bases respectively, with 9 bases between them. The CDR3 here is CASRDSFSGANVLTF. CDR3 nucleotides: TGTGCCAGCAGGGACAGTTTCTCTGGGGCCAACGTCCTGACTTTC.

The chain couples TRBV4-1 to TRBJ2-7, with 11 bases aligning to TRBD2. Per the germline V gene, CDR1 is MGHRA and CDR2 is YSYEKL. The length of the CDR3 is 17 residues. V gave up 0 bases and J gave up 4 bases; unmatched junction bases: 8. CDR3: CASSQETTSGVGYEQYF. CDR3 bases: TGCGCCAGCAGCCAAGAAACGACTAGCGGGGTCGGTTACGAGCAGTACTTC.

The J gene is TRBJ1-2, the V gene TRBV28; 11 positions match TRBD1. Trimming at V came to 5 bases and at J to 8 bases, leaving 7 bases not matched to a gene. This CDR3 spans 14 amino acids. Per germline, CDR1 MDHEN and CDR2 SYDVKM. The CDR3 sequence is CASSPPGTGGGYTF. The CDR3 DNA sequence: TGTGCCAGCAGTCCCCCTGGGACAGGGGGAGGCTACACCTTC.

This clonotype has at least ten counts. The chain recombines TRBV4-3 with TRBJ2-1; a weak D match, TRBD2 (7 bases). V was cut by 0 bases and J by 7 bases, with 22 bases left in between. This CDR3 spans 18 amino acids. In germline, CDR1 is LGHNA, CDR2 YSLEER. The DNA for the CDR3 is TGCGCCAGCAGCCAAGATCTGGGGGGGGGCAAGTACCTGAATGAGCAGTTCTTC. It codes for CASSQDLGGGKYLNEQFF.

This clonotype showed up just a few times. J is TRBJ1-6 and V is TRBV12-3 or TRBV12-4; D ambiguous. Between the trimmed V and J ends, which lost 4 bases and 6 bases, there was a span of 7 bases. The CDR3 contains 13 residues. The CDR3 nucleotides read TGTGCCAGCAGTTATCGCGGTAATTCACCCCTCCACTTT. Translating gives CASSYRGNSPLHF.

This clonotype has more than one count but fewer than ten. CDR3 coding DNA: TGTGCCAGCGCCCCTTGGGGGACTAGCACAGATACGCAGTATTTT. This translates into CASAPWGTSTDTQYF. V is TRBV25-1 and J is TRBJ2-3; tentative D call: TRBD2 (6 bases). The CDR3 sequence is 15 residues long. The V end lost 8 bases, the J end lost 0 bases, and 15 bases lay between the germline ends. Germline assignment: CDR1 MGHDK and CDR2 SYGVNS. Variable domain in full (rest from reference TRBV25-1 and TRBJ2-3): EADIYQTPRYLVIGTGKKITLECSQTMGHDKMYWYQQDPGMELHLIHYSYGVNSTEKGDLSSESTVSRIRTEHFPLTLESARPSHTSQYLCASAPWGTSTDTQYFGPGTRLTVL.

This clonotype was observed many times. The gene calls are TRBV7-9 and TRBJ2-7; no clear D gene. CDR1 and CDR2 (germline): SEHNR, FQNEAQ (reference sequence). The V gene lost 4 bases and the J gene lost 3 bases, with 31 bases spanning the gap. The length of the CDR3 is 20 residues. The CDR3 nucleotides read TGTGCCAGCAGCTCGATATTTGAGGCCCGGCAGGACCGTAAACTCTACGAGCAGTACTTC. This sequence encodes CASSSIFEARQDRKLYEQYF.

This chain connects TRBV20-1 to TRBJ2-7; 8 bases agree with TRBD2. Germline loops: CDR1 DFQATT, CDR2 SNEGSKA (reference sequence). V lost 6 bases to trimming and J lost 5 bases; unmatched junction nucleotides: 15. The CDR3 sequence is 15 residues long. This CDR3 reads CSAVSGLAQIHEQYF. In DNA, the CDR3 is TGCAGTGCCGTCTCTGGACTAGCCCAAATCCACGAGCAGTACTTC.